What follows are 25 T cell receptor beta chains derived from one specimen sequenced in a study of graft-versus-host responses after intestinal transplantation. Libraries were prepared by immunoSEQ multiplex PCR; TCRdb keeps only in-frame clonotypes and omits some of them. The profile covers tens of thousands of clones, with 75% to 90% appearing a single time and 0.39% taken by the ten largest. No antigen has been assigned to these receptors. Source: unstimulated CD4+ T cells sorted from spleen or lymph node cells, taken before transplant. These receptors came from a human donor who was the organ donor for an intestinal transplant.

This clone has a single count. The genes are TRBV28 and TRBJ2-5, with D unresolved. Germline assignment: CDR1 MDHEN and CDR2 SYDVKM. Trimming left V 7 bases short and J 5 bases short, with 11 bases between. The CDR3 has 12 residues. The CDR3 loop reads CASTQVKETQYF. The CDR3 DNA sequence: TGTGCCAGCACTCAGGTTAAGGAGACCCAGTACTTC.

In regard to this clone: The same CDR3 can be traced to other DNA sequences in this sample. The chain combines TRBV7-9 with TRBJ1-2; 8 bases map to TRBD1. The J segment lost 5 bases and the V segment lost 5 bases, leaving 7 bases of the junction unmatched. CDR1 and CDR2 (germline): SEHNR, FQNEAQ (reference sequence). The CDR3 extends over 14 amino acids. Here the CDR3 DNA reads TGTGCCAGCAGCCTAGGACAGGGCCTTTATGGCTACACCTTC. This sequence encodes CASSLGQGLYGYTF.

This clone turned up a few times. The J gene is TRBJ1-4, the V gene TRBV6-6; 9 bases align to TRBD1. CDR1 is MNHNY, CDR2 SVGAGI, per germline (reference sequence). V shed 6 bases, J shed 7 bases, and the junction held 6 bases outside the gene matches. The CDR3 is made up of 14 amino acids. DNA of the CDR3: TGTGCCAGCAGCTACAGGGGGCATAGTGAAAAACTGTTTTTT. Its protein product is CASSYRGHSEKLFF.

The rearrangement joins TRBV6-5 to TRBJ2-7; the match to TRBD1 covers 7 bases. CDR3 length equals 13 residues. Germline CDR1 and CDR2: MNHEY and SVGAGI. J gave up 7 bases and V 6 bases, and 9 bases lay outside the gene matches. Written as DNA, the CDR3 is TGTGCCAGCAGGAAGACGACAGGGTCGGAGCAGTACGTC. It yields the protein CASRKTTGSEQYV.

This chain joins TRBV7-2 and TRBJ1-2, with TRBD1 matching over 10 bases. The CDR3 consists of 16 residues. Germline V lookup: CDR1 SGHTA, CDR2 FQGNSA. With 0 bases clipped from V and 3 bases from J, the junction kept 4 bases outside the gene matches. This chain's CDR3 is CASSLAAGQGHYGYTF. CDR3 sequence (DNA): TGTGCCAGCAGCTTAGCTGCGGGACAGGGGCACTATGGCTACACCTTC.

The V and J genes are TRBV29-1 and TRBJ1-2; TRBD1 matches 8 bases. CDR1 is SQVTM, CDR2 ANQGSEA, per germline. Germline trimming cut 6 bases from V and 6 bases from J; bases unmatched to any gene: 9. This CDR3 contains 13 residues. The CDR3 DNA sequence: TGCAGCGTAGGACAGGGAAGAGATAATGGCTACACCTTC. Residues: CSVGQGRDNGYTF.

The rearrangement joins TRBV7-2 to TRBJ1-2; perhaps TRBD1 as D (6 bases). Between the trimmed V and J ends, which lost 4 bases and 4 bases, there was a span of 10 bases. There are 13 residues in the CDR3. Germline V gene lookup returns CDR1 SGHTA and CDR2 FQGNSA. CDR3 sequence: CASSWGRGYGYTF. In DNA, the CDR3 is TGTGCCAGCAGCTGGGGCAGGGGCTATGGCTACACCTTC.

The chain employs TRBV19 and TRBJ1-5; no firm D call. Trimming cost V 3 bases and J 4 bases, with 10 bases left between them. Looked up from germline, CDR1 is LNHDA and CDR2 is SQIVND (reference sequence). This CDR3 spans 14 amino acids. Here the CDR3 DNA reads TGTGCCAGTAGTATGGAGGGAATTAATCAGCCCCAGCATTTT. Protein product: CASSMEGINQPQHF.

The CDR3 DNA reads as TGCGCCAGCAGTGCACGAGCTAGCACAGATACGCAGTATTTT. Translation: CASSARASTDTQYF. The genes are TRBV5-1 and TRBJ2-3; D remains ambiguous. Trimming took 5 bases from V and 0 from J, leaving 10 bases between them. This CDR3 spans 14 amino acids. The germline V gene has CDR1 SGHRS and CDR2 YFSETQ.

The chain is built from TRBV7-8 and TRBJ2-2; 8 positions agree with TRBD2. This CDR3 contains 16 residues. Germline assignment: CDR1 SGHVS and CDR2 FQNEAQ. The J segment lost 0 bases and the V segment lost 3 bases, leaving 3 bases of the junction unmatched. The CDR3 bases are TGTGCCAGCAGCTTTCGGGAGGGCTCGAACACCGGGGAGCTGTTTTTT. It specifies CASSFREGSNTGELFF. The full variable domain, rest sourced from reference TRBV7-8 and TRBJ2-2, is GAGVSQSPRYKVAKRGQDVALRCDPISGHVSLFWYQQALGQGPEFLTYFQNEAQLDKSGLPSDRFFAERPEGSVSTLKIQRTQQEDSAVYLCASSFREGSNTGELFFGEGSRLTVL.

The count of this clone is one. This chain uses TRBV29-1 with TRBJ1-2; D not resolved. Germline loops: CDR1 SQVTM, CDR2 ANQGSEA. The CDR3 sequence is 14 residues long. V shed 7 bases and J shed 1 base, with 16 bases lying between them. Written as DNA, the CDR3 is TGCAGCGCACAGTTCCAGGTCCTTAACTATGGCTACACCTTC. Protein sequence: CSAQFQVLNYGYTF.

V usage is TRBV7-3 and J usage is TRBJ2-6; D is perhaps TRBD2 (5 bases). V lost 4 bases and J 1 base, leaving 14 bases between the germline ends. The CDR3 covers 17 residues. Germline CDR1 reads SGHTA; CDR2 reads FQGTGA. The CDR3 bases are TGTGCCAGCAGCTCGAGGGTCTTTGGATCTGGGGCCAACGTCCTGACTTTC. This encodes CASSSRVFGSGANVLTF.

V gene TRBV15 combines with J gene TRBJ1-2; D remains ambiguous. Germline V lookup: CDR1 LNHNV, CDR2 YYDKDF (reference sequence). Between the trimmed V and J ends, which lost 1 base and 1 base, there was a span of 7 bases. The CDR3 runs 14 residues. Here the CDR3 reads CATSRGGGNYGYTF. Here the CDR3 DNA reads TGTGCCACCAGCAGAGGAGGAGGTAACTATGGCTACACCTTC.

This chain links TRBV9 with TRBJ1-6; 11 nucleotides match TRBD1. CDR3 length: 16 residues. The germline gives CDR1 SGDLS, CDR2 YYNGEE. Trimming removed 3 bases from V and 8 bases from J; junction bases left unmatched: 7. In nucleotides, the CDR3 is TGTGCCAGCAGCGCTACACCGGGACAGGGGGATTCACCCCTCCACTTT. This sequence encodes CASSATPGQGDSPLHF.

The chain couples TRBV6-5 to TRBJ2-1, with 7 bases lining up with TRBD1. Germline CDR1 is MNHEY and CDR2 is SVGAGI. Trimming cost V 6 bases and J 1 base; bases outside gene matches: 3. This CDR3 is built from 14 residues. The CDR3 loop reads CASRTQGSYNEQFF. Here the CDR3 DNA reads TGTGCCAGCAGGACACAGGGGTCCTACAATGAGCAGTTCTTC.

CDR3 bases: TGTGCCACCACAGGGGGCCGTGAAAAACTGTTTTTT. Translating it yields CATTGGREKLFF. The chain has TRBV6-1 and TRBJ1-4, with 9 bases lining up with TRBD1. With 10 bases clipped from V and 7 bases from J, the junction kept 4 bases outside the gene matches. Per the germline V gene, CDR1 is MNHNS and CDR2 is SASEGT. This CDR3 region has 12 residues.

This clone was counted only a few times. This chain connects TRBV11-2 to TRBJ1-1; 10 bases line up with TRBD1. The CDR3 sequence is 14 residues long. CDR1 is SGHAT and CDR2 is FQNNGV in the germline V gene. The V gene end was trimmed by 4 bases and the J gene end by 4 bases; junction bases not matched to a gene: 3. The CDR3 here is CASSSRQGATEAFF. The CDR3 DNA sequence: TGTGCCAGCAGCTCACGACAGGGGGCCACTGAAGCTTTCTTT.

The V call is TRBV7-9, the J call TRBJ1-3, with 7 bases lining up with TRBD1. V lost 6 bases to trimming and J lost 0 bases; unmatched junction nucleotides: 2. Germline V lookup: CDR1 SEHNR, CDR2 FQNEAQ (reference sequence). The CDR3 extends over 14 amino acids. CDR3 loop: CASSWDSSGNTIYF. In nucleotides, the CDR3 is TGTGCCAGCAGTTGGGACAGCTCTGGAAACACCATATATTTT.

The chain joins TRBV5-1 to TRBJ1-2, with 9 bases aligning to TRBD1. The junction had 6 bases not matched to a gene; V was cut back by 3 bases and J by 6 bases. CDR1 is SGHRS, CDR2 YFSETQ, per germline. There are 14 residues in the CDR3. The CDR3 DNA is TGCGCCAGCAGCTACGCGGACAGGGGAGATGGCTACACCTTC. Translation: CASSYADRGDGYTF. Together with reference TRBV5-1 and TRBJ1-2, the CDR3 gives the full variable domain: KAGVTQTPRYLIKTRGQQVTLSCSPISGHRSVSWYQQTPGQGLQFLFEYFSETQRNKGNFPGRFSGRQFSNSRSEMNVSTLELGDSALYLCASSYADRGDGYTFGSGTRLTVV.

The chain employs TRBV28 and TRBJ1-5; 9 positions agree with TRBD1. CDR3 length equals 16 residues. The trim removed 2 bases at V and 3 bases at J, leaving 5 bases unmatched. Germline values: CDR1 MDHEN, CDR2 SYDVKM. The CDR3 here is CASSLGGTGYNQPQHF. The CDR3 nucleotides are TGTGCCAGCAGTTTAGGGGGGACAGGGTACAATCAGCCCCAGCATTTT. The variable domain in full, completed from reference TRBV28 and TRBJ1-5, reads DVKVTQSSRYLVKRTGEKVFLECVQDMDHENMFWYRQDPGLGLRLIYFSYDVKMKEKGDIPEGYSVSREKKERFSLILESASTNQTSMYLCASSLGGTGYNQPQHFGDGTRLSIL.

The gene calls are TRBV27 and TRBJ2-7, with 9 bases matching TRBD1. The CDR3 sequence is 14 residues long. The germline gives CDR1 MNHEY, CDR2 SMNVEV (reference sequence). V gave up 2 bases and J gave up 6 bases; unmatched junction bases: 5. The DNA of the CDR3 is TGTGCCAGCAGTTTAAGGACAGGGGACTCCGAGCAGTACGTC. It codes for CASSLRTGDSEQYV.

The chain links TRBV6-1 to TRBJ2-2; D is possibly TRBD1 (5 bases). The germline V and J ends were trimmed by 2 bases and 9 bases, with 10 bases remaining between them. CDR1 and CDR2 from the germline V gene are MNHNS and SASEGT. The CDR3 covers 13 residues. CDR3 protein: CASSESLDRELFF. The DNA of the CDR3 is TGTGCCAGCAGTGAATCTTTGGACAGGGAGCTGTTTTTT.

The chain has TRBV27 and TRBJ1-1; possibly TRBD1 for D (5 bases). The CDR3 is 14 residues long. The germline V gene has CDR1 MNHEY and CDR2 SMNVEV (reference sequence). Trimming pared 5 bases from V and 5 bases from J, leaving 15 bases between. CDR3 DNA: TGTGCCAGCAGTAGTATAGGGGATATAACTGAAGCTTTCTTT. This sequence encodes CASSSIGDITEAFF.

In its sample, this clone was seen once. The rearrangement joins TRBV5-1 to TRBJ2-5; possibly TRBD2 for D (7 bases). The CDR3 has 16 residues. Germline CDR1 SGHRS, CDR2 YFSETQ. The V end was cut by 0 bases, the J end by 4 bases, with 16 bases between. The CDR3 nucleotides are TGCGCCAGCAGCTTGGCGGGGGGCGCCGGGGGAGAGACCCAGTACTTC. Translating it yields CASSLAGGAGGETQYF.

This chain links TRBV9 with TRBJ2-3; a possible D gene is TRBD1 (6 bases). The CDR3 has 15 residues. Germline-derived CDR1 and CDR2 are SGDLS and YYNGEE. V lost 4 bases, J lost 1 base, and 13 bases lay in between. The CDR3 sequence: CASSPRTDRTDTQYF. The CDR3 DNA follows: TGTGCCAGCAGCCCCCGGACAGACCGCACAGATACGCAGTATTTT. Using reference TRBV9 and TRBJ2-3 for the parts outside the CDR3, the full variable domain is DSGVTQTPKHLITATGQRVTLRCSPRSGDLSVYWYQQSLDQGLQFLIQYYNGEERAKGNILERFSAQQFPDLHSELNLSSLELGDSALYFCASSPRTDRTDTQYFGPGTRLTVL.